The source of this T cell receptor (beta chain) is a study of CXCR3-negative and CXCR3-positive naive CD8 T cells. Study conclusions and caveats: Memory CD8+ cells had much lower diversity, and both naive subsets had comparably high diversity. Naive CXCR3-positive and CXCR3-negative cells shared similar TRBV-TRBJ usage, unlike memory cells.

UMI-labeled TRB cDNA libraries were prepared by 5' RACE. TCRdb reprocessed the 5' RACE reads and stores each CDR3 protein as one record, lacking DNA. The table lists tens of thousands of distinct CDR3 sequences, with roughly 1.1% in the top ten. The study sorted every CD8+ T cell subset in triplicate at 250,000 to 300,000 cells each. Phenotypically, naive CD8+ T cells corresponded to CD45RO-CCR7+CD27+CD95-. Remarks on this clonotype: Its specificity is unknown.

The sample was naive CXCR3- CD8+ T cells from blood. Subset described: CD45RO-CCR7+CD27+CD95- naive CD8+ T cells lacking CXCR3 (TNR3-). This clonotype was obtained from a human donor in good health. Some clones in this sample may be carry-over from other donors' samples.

The CDR3 protein is CSVELDRAYNEQFF. J is TRBJ2-1 and V is TRBV29-1; TCRdb's D gene call, TRBD1, goes unchecked for lack of DNA. The CDR3 spans 14 residues. Germline CDR1 is SQVTM and CDR2 is ANQGSEA.